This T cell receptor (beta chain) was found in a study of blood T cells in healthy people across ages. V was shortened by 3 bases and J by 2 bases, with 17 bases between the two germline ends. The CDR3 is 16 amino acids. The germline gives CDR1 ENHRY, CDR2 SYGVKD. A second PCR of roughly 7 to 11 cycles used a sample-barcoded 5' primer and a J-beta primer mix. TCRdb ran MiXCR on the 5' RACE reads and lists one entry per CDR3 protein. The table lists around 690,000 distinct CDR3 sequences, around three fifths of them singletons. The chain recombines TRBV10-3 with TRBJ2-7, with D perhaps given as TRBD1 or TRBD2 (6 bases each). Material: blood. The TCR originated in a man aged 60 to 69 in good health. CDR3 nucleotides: TGTGCCATCAGTGATAGGGGGGAATTGGGGACCTACGAGCAGTACTTC. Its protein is CAISDRGELGTYEQYF.